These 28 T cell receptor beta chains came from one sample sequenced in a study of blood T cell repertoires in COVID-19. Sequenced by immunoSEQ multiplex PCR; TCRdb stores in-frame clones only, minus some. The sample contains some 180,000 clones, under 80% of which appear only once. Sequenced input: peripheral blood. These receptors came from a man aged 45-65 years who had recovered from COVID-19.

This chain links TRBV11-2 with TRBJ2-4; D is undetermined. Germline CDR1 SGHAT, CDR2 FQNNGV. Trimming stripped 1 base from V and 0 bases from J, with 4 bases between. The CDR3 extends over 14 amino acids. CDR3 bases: TGTGCCAGCAGCTTAGCTTTAGCCAAAAACATTCAGTACTTC. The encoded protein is CASSLALAKNIQYF.

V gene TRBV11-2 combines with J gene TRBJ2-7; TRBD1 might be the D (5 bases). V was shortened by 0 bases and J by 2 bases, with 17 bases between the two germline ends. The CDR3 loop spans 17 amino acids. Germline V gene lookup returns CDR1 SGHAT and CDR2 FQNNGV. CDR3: CASSLEGSGPQTYEQYF. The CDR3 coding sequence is TGTGCCAGCAGCTTAGAAGGTTCAGGGCCCCAAACCTACGAGCAGTACTTC.

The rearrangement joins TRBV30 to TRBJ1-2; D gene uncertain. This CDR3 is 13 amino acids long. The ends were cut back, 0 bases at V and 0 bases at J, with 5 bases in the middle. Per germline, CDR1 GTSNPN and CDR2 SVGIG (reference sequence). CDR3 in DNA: TGTGCCTGGAGTGTTGTATCTAACTATGGCTACACCTTC. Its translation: CAWSVVSNYGYTF.

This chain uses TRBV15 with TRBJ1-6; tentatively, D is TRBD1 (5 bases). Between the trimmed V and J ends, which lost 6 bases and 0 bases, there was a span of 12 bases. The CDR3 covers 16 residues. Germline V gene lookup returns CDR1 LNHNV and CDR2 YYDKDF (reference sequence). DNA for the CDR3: TGTGCCACCAGACAGGAGATAAGCTCCTATAATTCACCCCTCCACTTT. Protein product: CATRQEISSYNSPLHF.

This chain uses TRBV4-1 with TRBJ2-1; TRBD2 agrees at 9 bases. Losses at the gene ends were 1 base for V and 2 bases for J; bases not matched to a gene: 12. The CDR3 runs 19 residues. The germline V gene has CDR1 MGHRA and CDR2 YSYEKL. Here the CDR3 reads CASSQVAAGAGGAYNEQFF. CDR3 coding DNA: TGCGCCAGCAGCCAAGTGGCCGCCGGAGCGGGGGGAGCCTACAATGAGCAGTTCTTC.

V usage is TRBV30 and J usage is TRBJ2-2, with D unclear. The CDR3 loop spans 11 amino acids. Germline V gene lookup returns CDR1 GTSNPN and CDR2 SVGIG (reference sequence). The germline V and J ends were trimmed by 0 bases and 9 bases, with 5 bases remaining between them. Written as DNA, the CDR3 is TGTGCCTGGAGTGTGAAGCGGGAGCTGTTTTTT. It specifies CAWSVKRELFF.

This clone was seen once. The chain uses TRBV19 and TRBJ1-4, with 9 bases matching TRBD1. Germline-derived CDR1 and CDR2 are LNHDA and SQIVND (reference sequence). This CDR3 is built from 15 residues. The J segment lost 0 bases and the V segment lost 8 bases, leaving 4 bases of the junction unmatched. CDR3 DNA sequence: TGTGCCAGTGGGGACAGGGAAACAACTAATGAAAAACTGTTTTTT. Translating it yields CASGDRETTNEKLFF.

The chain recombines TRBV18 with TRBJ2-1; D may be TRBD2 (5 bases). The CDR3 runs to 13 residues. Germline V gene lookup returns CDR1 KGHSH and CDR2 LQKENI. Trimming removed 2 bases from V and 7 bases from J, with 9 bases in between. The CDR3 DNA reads TGTGCCAGCTCACCAACGAGGGTTAATGAGCAGTTCTTC. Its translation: CASSPTRVNEQFF.

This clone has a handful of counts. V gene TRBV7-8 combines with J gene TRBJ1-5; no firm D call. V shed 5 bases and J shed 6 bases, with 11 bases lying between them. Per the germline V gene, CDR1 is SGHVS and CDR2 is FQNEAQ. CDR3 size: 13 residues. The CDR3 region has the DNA TGTGCCAGCAGCCCAAACCCGAGTCAGCCCCAGCATTTT. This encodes CASSPNPSQPQHF.

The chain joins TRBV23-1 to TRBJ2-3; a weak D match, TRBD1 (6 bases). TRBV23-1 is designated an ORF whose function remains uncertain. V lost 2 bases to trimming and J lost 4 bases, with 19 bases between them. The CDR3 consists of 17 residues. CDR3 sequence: CASSQGKGVDRADTQYF. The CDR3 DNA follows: TGCGCCAGCAGTCAAGGGAAGGGGGTTGATCGTGCAGATACGCAGTATTTT.

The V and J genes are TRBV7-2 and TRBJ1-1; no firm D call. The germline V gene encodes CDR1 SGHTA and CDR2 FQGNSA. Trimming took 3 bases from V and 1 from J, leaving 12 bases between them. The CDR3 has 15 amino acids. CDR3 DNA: TGTGCCAGCAGCTTGACTACAGTATCGAACACTGAAGCTTTCTTT. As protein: CASSLTTVSNTEAFF.

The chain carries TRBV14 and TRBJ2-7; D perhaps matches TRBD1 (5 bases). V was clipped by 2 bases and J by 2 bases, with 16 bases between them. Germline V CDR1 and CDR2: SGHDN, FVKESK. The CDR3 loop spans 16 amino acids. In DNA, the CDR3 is TGTGCCAGCAGCCAAAACAATGGACATCGGGCCTACGAGCAGTACTTC. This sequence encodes CASSQNNGHRAYEQYF.

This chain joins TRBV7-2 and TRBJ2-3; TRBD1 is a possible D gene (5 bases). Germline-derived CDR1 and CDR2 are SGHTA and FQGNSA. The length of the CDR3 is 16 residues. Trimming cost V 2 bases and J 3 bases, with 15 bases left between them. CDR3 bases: TGTGCCAGCAGCTTAAGTTCAGGGATTCTTACAGATACGCAGTATTTT. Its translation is CASSLSSGILTDTQYF. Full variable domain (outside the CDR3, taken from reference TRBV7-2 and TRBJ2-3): GAGVSQSPSNKVTEKGKDVELRCDPISGHTALYWYRQSLGQGLEFLIYFQGNSAPDKSGLPSDRFSAERTGGSVSTLTIQRTQQEDSAVYLCASSLSSGILTDTQYFGPGTRLTVL.

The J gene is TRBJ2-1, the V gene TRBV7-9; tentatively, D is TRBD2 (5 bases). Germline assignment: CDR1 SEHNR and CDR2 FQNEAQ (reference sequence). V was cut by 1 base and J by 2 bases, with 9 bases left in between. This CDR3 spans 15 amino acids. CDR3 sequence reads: CASSLGEFPYNEQFF. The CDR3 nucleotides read TGTGCCAGCAGCTTAGGGGAGTTCCCCTACAATGAGCAGTTCTTC.

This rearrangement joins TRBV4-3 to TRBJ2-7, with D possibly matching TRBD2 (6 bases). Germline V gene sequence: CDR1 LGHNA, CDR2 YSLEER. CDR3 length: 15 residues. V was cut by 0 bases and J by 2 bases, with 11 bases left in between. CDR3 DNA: TGCGCCAGCAGCCAAGATTTTGGCGGGGCCTACGAGCAGTACTTC. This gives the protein CASSQDFGGAYEQYF.

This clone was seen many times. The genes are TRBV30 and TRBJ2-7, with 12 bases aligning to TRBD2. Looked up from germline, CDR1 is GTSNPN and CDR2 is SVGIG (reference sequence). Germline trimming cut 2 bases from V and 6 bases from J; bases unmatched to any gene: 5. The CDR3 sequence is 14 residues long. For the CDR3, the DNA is TGTGCCTGGAGTCTGGGACTAGCGGGTGGCGAGCAGTACTTC. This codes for CAWSLGLAGGEQYF.

CDR3 sequence reads: CASSLPGGPYEQYF. In DNA form, the CDR3 reads TGTGCCAGCAGCTTGCCGGGAGGGCCCTACGAGCAGTACTTC. The genes are TRBV5-4 and TRBJ2-7; 8 positions agree with TRBD2. The trim removed 1 base at V and 2 bases at J, leaving 2 bases unmatched. Germline V gene data show CDR1 as SGHNT and CDR2 as YYREEE (reference sequence). This CDR3 has 14 residues.

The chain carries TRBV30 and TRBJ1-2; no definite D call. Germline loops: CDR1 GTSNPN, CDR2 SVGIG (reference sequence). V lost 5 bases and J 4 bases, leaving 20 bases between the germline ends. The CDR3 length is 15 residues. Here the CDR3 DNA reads TGTGCCTGGGAATCGAAAGAGGCCTCTCCCTATGGCTACACCTTC. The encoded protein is CAWESKEASPYGYTF.

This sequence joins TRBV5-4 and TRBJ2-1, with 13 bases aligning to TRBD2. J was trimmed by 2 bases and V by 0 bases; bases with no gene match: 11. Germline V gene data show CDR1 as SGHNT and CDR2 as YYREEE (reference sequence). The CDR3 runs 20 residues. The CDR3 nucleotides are TGTGCCAGCAGCTTGGTAGGCGGGACTAGCGGGAAAAGGACCTACAATGAGCAGTTCTTC. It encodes CASSLVGGTSGKRTYNEQFF.

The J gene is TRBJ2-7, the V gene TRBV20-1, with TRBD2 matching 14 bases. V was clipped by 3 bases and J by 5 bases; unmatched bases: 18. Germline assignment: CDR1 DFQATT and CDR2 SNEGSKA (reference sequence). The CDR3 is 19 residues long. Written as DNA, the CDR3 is TGCAGTGCTAGTACAGGGGGCTTAGGACTAGCGGGAGGTGGAAACGAGCAGTACTTC. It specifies CSASTGGLGLAGGGNEQYF.

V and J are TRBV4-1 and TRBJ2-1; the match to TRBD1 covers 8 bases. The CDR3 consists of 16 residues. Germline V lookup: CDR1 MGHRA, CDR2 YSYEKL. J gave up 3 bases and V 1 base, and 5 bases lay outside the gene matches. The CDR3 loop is CASSQVVRGLYNEQFF. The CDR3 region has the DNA TGCGCCAGCAGCCAAGTTGTCAGGGGGCTCTACAATGAGCAGTTCTTC.

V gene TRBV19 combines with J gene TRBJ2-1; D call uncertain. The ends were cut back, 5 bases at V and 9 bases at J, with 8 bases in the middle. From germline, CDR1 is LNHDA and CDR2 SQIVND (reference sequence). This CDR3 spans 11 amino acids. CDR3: CASSWSSEQFF. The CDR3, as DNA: TGTGCCAGTAGTTGGAGCAGTGAGCAGTTCTTC.

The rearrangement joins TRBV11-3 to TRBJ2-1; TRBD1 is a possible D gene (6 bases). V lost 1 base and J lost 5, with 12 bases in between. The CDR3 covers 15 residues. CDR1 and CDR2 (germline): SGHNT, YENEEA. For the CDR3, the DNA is TGTGCCAGCAGCTTAGCCGGACAGCACCACAATGAGCAGTTCTTC. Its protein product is CASSLAGQHHNEQFF.

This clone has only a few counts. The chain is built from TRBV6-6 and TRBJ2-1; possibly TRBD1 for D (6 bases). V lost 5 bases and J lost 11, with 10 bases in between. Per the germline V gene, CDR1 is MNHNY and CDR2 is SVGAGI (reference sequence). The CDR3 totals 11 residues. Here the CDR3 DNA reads TGTGCCAGCAGTACCGGGGACAAGCAGTTCTTC. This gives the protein CASSTGDKQFF.

CDR3 nucleotides: TGCAGCGTTAACCGCGGACAGGGAGGTATTCAGTTCTTC. It encodes CSVNRGQGGIQFF. The chain carries TRBV29-1 and TRBJ2-1, with 8 bases aligning to TRBD1. Germline-derived CDR1 and CDR2 are SQVTM and ANQGSEA. This CDR3 has 13 amino acids. V trimming: 5 bases; J trimming: 13 bases; junction bases outside the gene matches: 13.

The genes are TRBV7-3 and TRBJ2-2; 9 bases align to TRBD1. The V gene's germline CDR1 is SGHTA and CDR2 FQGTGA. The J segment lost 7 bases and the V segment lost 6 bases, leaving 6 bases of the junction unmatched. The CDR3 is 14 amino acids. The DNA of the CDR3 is TGTGCCAGCAGACCACAGGGGGCCGGCGGGGAGCTGTTTTTT. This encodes CASRPQGAGGELFF.

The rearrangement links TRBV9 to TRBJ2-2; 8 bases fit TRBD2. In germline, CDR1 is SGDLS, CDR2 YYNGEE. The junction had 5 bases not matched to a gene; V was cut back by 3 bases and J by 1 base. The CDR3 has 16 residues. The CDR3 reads CASSALLAGNTGELFF. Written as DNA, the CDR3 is TGTGCCAGCAGCGCACTGCTAGCGGGGAACACCGGGGAGCTGTTTTTT.

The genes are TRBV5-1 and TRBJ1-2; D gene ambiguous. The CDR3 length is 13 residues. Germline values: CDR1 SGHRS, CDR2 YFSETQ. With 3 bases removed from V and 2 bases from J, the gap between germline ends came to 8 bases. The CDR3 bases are TGCGCCAGCAGCTGGGAGATAAACTATGGCTACACCTTC. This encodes CASSWEINYGYTF.